This entry lists 16 T cell receptor beta chains sequenced from one sample in a study of STAT5B mutations in CD4+ large granular lymphocyte leukemia (dated by TCRdb to between 2021 and 2024). The library came from the immunoSEQ multiplex PCR assay. The table was pulled from immuneACCESS by TCRdb, which kept in-frame rearrangements only. Such tables lose some clones; where checked, under half of the loss comes from unresolved V genes, and the rest has no known cause. This sample gives about 40,000 clones in total; roughly 80% of them show up just once. The ten largest clonotypes hold approximately 3.8% of the sample. The sample taken for sequencing was CD4+ T cells from blood buffy coats. All receptors come from a human donor in good health.

The V call is TRBV2, the J call TRBJ2-7; D is undetermined. V was shortened by 5 bases and J by 3 bases, with 11 bases between the two germline ends. The CDR3 has 13 residues. From germline, CDR1 is SNHLY and CDR2 FYNNEI. As DNA, the CDR3 is TGTGCCAGCAGTCCGGGCAGGAGCTACGAGCAGTACTTC. Translation gives CASSPGRSYEQYF.

The rearrangement uses TRBV5-1 and TRBJ1-1, with TRBD1 as a possible D gene (5 bases). V was trimmed by 5 bases and J by 5 bases, leaving 16 bases between them. Germline V gene data show CDR1 as SGHRS and CDR2 as YFSETQ. This CDR3 comprises 14 residues. The CDR3 region is CASRPSEAGTEAFF. The CDR3 nucleotides read TGCGCCAGCAGGCCGTCTGAGGCAGGGACTGAAGCTTTCTTT.

The chain couples TRBV11-2 to TRBJ2-7; D is perhaps TRBD1 (5 bases). The V end lost 4 bases, the J end lost 3 bases, and 13 bases lay between the germline ends. This CDR3 is built from 14 residues. Germline CDR1 is SGHAT and CDR2 is FQNNGV. CDR3 bases: TGTGCCAGCAGCTCAATTCAGGGTAGCTACGAGCAGTACTTC. Protein product: CASSSIQGSYEQYF.

The V call is TRBV7-9, the J call TRBJ1-5; 8 bases agree with TRBD1. Germline assignment: CDR1 SEHNR and CDR2 FQNEAQ (reference sequence). The CDR3 spans 17 residues. V shed 5 bases and J 4 bases; nucleotides not matched to a gene: 13. The DNA of the CDR3 is TGTGCCAGCAGCCTCGGAGGCAGGGGGCCACGAAATCAGCCCCAGCATTTT. Translated, it gives CASSLGGRGPRNQPQHF.

This chain uses TRBV20-1 with TRBJ2-7; no firm D call. Germline assignment: CDR1 DFQATT and CDR2 SNEGSKA (reference sequence). The CDR3 runs to 11 residues. V was cut by 6 bases and J by 4 bases, with 10 bases left in between. CDR3 sequence: CSATAVYEQYF. The DNA of the CDR3 is TGCAGTGCAACCGCGGTTTACGAGCAGTACTTC.

The V and J genes are TRBV10-2 and TRBJ2-2; TRBD1 is a possible D gene (6 bases). The CDR3 is 16 amino acids. Trimming removed 6 bases from V and 1 base from J, with 15 bases in between. The germline gives CDR1 WSHSY, CDR2 SAAADI. CDR3 sequence reads: CASSTRPGQNTGELFF. CDR3 DNA: TGCGCCAGCAGCACTAGGCCGGGACAGAACACCGGGGAGCTGTTTTTT.

The chain couples TRBV5-6 to TRBJ1-1; 7 positions match TRBD1. V trimming: 3 bases; J trimming: 0 bases; junction bases outside the gene matches: 2. Per the germline V gene, CDR1 is SGHDT and CDR2 is YYEEEE. CDR3 length: 14 amino acids. The CDR3 sequence is CASSSDRVNTEAFF. Written as DNA, the CDR3 is TGTGCCAGCAGCTCAGACAGGGTGAACACTGAAGCTTTCTTT.

The chain employs TRBV2 and TRBJ1-6; the D is unclear. Per the germline V gene, CDR1 is SNHLY and CDR2 is FYNNEI. With 5 bases removed from V and 7 bases from J, the gap between germline ends came to 15 bases. The CDR3 is 15 residues long. In DNA form, the CDR3 reads TGTGCCAGCAGTTTCGGGCCAGAGACCAATTCACCCCTCCACTTT. It yields the protein CASSFGPETNSPLHF.

The chain combines TRBV6-1 with TRBJ1-2, with D tentatively TRBD1 (6 bases). This CDR3 spans 14 amino acids. V gave up 6 bases and J gave up 0 bases, with 11 bases separating them. Germline loops: CDR1 MNHNS, CDR2 SASEGT. CDR3 in amino acids: CASRKQGANYGYTF. The CDR3 coding sequence is TGTGCCAGCAGGAAACAGGGAGCTAACTATGGCTACACCTTC.

The chain combines TRBV30 with TRBJ1-2; no definite D call. This CDR3 is 14 amino acids long. Per germline, CDR1 GTSNPN and CDR2 SVGIG (reference sequence). The ends were cut back, 2 bases at V and 0 bases at J, with 10 bases in the middle. The CDR3 loop is CAWSPPSSNYGYTF. CDR3 bases: TGTGCCTGGAGTCCCCCCAGTTCTAACTATGGCTACACCTTC. Filled out from reference TRBV30 and TRBJ1-2, the complete variable domain reads SQTIHQWPATLVQPVGSPLSLECTVEGTSNPNLYWYRQAAGRGLQLLFYSVGIGQISSEVPQNLSASRPQDRQFILSSKKLLLSDSGFYLCAWSPPSSNYGYTFGSGTRLTVV.

V is TRBV21-1 and J is TRBJ1-5. TRBV21-1 is termed a pseudogene. This CDR3 region has 17 residues. DNA of the CDR3: TGTGCCAGCAGCAAAGCGAGTCCTTCCCATAGCAATCAGCCCCAGCATTTT. This gives the protein CASSKASPSHSNQPQHF.

In nucleotides, the CDR3 is TGCAGCGTTGAAGGTAGCTCCTACGAGCAGTACTTC. It translates to CSVEGSSYEQYF. V usage is TRBV29-1 and J usage is TRBJ2-7, with D hard to call. V was trimmed by 1 base and J by 0 bases, leaving 4 bases between them. Germline CDR1 is SQVTM and CDR2 is ANQGSEA. The CDR3 contains 12 residues.

The rearrangement uses TRBV5-1 and TRBJ2-7; the D call may be TRBD1 or TRBD2 (5 bases each). The V gene lost 4 bases and the J gene lost 2 bases, with 16 bases spanning the gap. Germline V gives CDR1 SGHRS, CDR2 YFSETQ. The CDR3 is made up of 15 amino acids. The CDR3 nucleotides read TGCGCCAGCAGCCCCGCCCGGGACGGAGCCTACGAGCAGTACTTC. Its translation: CASSPARDGAYEQYF.

This clone was counted only a few times. The rearrangement uses TRBV6-4 and TRBJ1-6; no clear D. The germline V gene encodes CDR1 MRHNA and CDR2 SNTAGT. V lost 4 bases and J 5 bases, leaving 6 bases between the germline ends. The CDR3 extends over 13 amino acids. For the CDR3, the DNA is TGTGCCAGCAGTGGTGCAGATAATTCACCCCTCCACTTT. This encodes CASSGADNSPLHF.

A few counts support this clone. The chain couples TRBV7-2 to TRBJ2-7; D is ambiguous. CDR1 SGHTA and CDR2 FQGNSA come from the germline V gene. This CDR3 is built from 8 residues. CDR3 sequence: CGTREQYF. The CDR3 coding sequence is TGTGGGACGAGGGAGCAGTACTTC. The complete variable domain, with remaining parts taken from reference TRBV7-2 and TRBJ2-7, reads GAGVSQSPSNKVTEKGKDVELRCDPISGHTALYWYRQSLGQGLEFLIYFQGNSAPDKSGLPSDRFSAERTGGSVSTLTIQRTQQEDSAVYLCGTREQYFGPGTRLTVT.

This chain connects TRBV18 to TRBJ1-1, with no clear D. The V end was cut by 0 bases, the J end by 11 bases, with 13 bases between. The germline V gene encodes CDR1 KGHSH and CDR2 LQKENI. The CDR3 runs to 13 residues. CDR3 in amino acids: CASSPPGQEEAFF. The CDR3 DNA reads as TGTGCCAGCTCACCACCTGGTCAGGAGGAGGCTTTCTTT.